This T cell receptor (beta chain) was recorded in a study of T cells in localized non-small cell lung cancer. Generated by immunoSEQ multiplex PCR, the TCRdb table keeps only in-frame clones and is missing some. This table has about 82,000 clones, around 80% appearing once. Comments on this clone: Its antigen is unknown.

Study outcomes and limitations: Exceeding tumor, uninvolved adjacent lung had the highest T cell clonality. A median roughly 50 of the top 100 tumor clones appeared in adjacent lung. Only one tumor region was sequenced, so heterogeneity remains possible.

The V gene's germline CDR1 is SGHDN and CDR2 FVKESK. Deletions cut 4 bases from V and 1 base from J, with 20 bases between. The CDR3 has 18 amino acids. The chain uses TRBV14 and TRBJ2-1, with no clear D. The source is a man between 40 and 70 years old with stage II squamous cell lung carcinoma. Source: PBMCs, taken before any cancer treatment. This CDR3 reads CASSPPMVGYRSYNEQFF. CDR3 in DNA: TGTGCCAGCAGCCCGCCAATGGTAGGGTATCGATCCTACAATGAGCAGTTCTTC.